The source of this T cell receptor (beta chain) is a study of cytomegalovirus exposure and HLA in healthy donors. Whole-study findings and limits: The study recorded 150 to 200 TCR beta chains that were cytomegalovirus-associated.

Points on this clone: Its antigen is still unknown.

Each of the donors was a healthy bone marrow donor. PCR primers comprised 60 Vbeta and 13 Jbeta primers. Libraries were prepared by immunoSEQ multiplex PCR; TCRdb keeps only in-frame clonotypes and omits some of them. The data show 84,000 or so clones, approximately 84% seen once. From germline, CDR1 is MDHEN and CDR2 SYDVKM. CDR3 length: 17 residues. Trimming shortened V by 2 bases and J by 5 bases, and 21 bases separated the two germline ends. The receptor comes from a woman between 45 and 65 years old in good health and CMV-seronegative. J is TRBJ1-1 and V is TRBV28, with D uncertain. Sequenced input: PBMCs. CDR3 protein: CASSLKRVEGYRTEAFF. The CDR3 nucleotides read TGTGCCAGCAGTTTAAAGAGGGTGGAGGGTTATAGGACTGAAGCTTTCTTT.